The clone carrying this T cell receptor (beta chain) has only one observation. What it binds is unknown. Unique molecular identifiers were used in preparing the TCRbeta library. TCRdb re-derived calls from the PCR reads in MiXCR, one entry per CDR3 protein. The sample has about 980,000 distinct CDR3 sequences, roughly 29% seen once. The sample comes from a study of T-cell reconstitution after alpha-beta-depleted transplantation in children. Broader study findings: Certain patients had high TCRbeta diversity at day 60, and it came from recipient T cells and thymic progenitors that survived. Newly made T cells mostly supplied T-cell counts and diversity one year after transplant. Alpha-beta T cells about two months after transplant reportedly derived from several hundred expanded graft clones.

CDR3 length: 14 residues. Trimming pared 4 bases from V and 5 bases from J, leaving 14 bases between. CDR1 and CDR2 from the germline V gene are SEHNR and FQNEAQ (reference sequence). This chain connects TRBV7-9 to TRBJ2-5; no clear D gene. This sequence was found in a boy under three years old who had a stem cell transplant for SCID, so the T cells may come from the graft donor. The specimen was PBMCs, mostly from graft donor cells, collected 360 days after TCRalphabeta/CD19-depleted stem cell transplant. In nucleotides, the CDR3 is TGTGCCAGCAGCTACGGCTCCCTGTATGAGACCCAGTACTTC. Amino acid sequence: CASSYGSLYETQYF.